The clone carrying this T cell receptor (beta chain) was seen a few times. Its antigen is currently unknown. The data were taken from a study of T cell responses to AZD1222 COVID-19 vaccine. Study-level results: Spike was spanned by vaccine-associated CD4 TCRs, which were dominant at 160-218 and 743-854. None of the repertoires were sampled until the peak T cell response had passed. Clonal diversity may have been underestimated, and the donors were mostly white British, with more females than males.

The method was immunoSEQ multiplex PCR; TCRdb's version includes in-frame clones alone and lacks a portion of them. The data show 100,000 to 150,000 clones, with 65% to 90% seen just once and approximately 20% held by the top ten. Germline lookup yields CDR1 LNHDA and CDR2 SQIVND (reference sequence). The CDR3 length is 13 residues. V was clipped by 11 bases and J by 2 bases, with 15 bases between them. V usage is TRBV19 and J usage is TRBJ1-2, with D uncertain. This TCR came from an adult in good health. This specimen was peripheral blood, taken on day 0 of AZD1222 vaccination. CDR3 amino acids: CAAQNTFNYGYTF. In DNA form, the CDR3 reads TGTGCCGCACAGAACACGTTCAACTATGGCTACACCTTC.